This record concerns one T cell receptor (beta chain) sequence. Its antigen remains unknown. The sample comes from a study of blood T cells in healthy people across ages. Study context: Roughly one uniquely barcoded beta molecule per two T cells was captured. Study-wide results and limits: Diversity of TCR beta per million T cells declined in a roughly linear way with age.

Unmatched junction bases numbered 16, after V lost 5 bases and J lost 5 bases. The CDR3 length is 16 residues. Per the germline V gene, CDR1 is DFQATT and CDR2 is SNEGSKA (reference sequence). The authors ran a second PCR of roughly 6 to 11 cycles using a sample-barcoded 5' primer and a J-beta primer mix. TCRdb recomputed calls from the 5' RACE reads with MiXCR, one row per CDR3 protein. The data hold about 900,000 distinct CDR3 sequences, with 48% observed a single time. The TCR comes from a man aged 30-40 years in good health. The specimen was blood. The rearrangement links TRBV20-1 to TRBJ2-3, with 7 bases fitting TRBD2. In DNA, the CDR3 is TGCAGTGCTGCAGGAGGACTAGTGGGGGTAGGAGATACGCAGTATTTT. Translated: CSAAGGLVGVGDTQYF.